This TCR beta chain derives from a study of OX40 agonist ivuxolimab in advanced cancers. Study overall: Of mixed ages from roughly 23 to 85 and averaging around 60 years, the group was over 80% male. Therapy given before enrollment (anti-PD-1, anti-PD-L1 or anti-CTLA-4) was allowed, and roughly 41% had some.

Clones were sequenced by immunoSEQ multiplex PCR, and TCRdb holds only the in-frame ones, with some missing. The sample consists of tens of thousands of clones, roughly four fifths of them appearing once. The CDR3 has 15 residues. CDR1 and CDR2 from the germline V gene are KGHSH and LQKENI. Trimming cost V 4 bases and J 3 bases, with 13 bases left between them. This clone was picked up a small number of times. The antigen is not known. Findings of the study overall: Researchers did not determine the expanded peripheral T cells' antigen specificity. Clonal expansion among partial responders at 0.1-3.0 mg/kg ranked near the lowest.

The material sequenced was CD4+ or CD8+ T cells sorted from blood, taken in a trial of the OX40 agonist ivuxolimab. This TCR was recovered from an adult with an advanced solid tumor such as melanoma, head and neck, liver or kidney cancer. The chain employs TRBV18 and TRBJ1-3, with no clear D. The CDR3 DNA reads as TGTGCCAGCTCACGCCGGCCGGAGGGTGGAAACACCATATATTTT. The encoded protein is CASSRRPEGGNTIYF. The complete variable domain, with remaining parts taken from reference TRBV18 and TRBJ1-3, reads NAGVMQNPRHLVRRRGQEARLRCSPMKGHSHVYWYRQLPEEGLKFMVYLQKENIIDESGMPKERFSAEFPKEGPSILRIQQVVRGDSAAYFCASSRRPEGGNTIYFGEGSWLTVV.